This record looks at one T cell receptor beta chain sequence and its context. This sample was taken from a study of T cell changes during pregnancy in multiple sclerosis. The CDR3 covers 16 residues. Deletions cut 1 base from V and 8 bases from J, with 17 bases between. CDR1 LGHNA and CDR2 YSLEER come from the germline V gene. Method: immunoSEQ multiplex PCR; TCRdb's copy keeps in-frame clones and lacks some. The table records roughly 38,000 clones, about 90% of them present only once. This receptor was obtained from a female donor in good health, enrolled as a control in a pregnancy study. The rearrangement links TRBV4-3 to TRBJ1-4; TRBD1 might be the D (5 bases). The sample in question was CD4+ T cells from peripheral blood mononuclear cells, obtained in the second trimester of pregnancy. The CDR3 DNA reads TGCGCCAGCAGCCAAGGGACAACTCAGAAGGTAGAAAAACTGTTTTTT. Translated: CASSQGTTQKVEKLFF.